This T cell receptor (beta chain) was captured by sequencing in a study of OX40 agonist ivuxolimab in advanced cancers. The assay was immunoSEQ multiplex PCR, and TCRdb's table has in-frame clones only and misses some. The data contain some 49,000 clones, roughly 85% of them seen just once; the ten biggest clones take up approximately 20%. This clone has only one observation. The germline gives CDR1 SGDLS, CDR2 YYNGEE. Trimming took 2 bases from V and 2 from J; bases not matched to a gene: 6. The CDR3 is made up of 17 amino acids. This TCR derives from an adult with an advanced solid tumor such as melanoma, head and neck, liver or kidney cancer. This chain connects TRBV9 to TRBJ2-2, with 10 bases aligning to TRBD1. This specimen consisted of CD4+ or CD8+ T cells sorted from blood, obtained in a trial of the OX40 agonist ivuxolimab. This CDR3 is CASSVPRDRGNTGELFF. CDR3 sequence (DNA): TGTGCCAGCAGCGTTCCGAGGGACAGGGGAAACACCGGGGAGCTGTTTTTT.